A single sample gave rise to the 2 T cell receptor beta chains below, sequenced in a study of identical twins. TCRdb analysed the 5' RACE reads with MiXCR anew, one entry per CDR3 protein. This sample has 150,000 or so distinct CDR3 sequences, with under 4.5% found just once. Input material: memory T cells sorted from blood. Every receptor here comes from a man aged 18 to 35 in good health.

Comment on this clonotype: With a much larger clone just one base away, this may be a read error. Given the absence of the conserved phenylalanine or tryptophan at the CDR3 end, a read error is likely. The chain combines TRBV14 with TRBJ1-1; 9 bases line up with TRBD1. The ends lost 2 bases at V and 6 bases at J; junction bases unmatched: 16. In germline, CDR1 is SGHDN, CDR2 FVKESK. CDR3 length equals 18 residues. CDR3 bases: TGTGCCAGCAGCCAAAAGCGTTGGGGTGGGACAGGGTCTCCTGAAGCTTTCTAT. Protein sequence: CASSQKRWGGTGSPEAFY.

This clonotype was counted ten times or more. This chain links TRBV15 with TRBJ2-3; D unclear. This CDR3 is 14 amino acids long. In germline, CDR1 is LNHNV, CDR2 YYDKDF (reference sequence). V was trimmed by 4 bases and J by 1 base, leaving 9 bases between them. This CDR3 is CATSTPTRTDTQYF. The DNA for the CDR3 is TGTGCCACCAGCACACCGACCCGCACAGATACGCAGTATTTT. Full variable domain (rest looked up from reference TRBV15 and TRBJ2-3): DAMVIQNPRYQVTQFGKPVTLSCSQTLNHNVMYWYQQKSSQAPKLLFHYYDKDFNNEADTPDNFQSRRPNTSFCFLDIRSPGLGDTAMYLCATSTPTRTDTQYFGPGTRLTVL.